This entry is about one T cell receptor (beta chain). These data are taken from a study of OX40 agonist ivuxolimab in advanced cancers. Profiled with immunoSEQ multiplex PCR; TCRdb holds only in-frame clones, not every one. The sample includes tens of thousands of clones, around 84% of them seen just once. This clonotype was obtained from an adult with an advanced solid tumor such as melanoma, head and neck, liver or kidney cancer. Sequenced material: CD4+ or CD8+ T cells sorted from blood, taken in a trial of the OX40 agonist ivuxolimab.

The CDR3 sequence is CASSLERGALNTGELFF. The CDR3 DNA follows: TGTGCCAGCAGCTTGGAGCGGGGGGCCCTTAACACCGGGGAGCTGTTTTTT. V gene TRBV5-8 combines with J gene TRBJ2-2, with 9 nucleotides matching TRBD2. CDR3 length equals 17 residues. CDR1 and CDR2 (germline): SGHTS, YDEGEE. Trimming cost V 0 bases and J 2 bases; bases outside gene matches: 5.